This TCR beta chain is from a study of Graves' ophthalmopathy and Graves' hyperthyroidism. Notes on the study in general: Sensitivity of roughly 88% and specificity of around 76% were achieved when a 13-signature model separated ophthalmopathy from stable hyperthyroidism. The blood repertoire also included most expanded thyroid clonotypes above 0.001 frequency.

RNA transcripts were the source from which TCR beta CDR3 regions were amplified. The first round was an RT-PCR with HTBI primers, and the second round was a multiplex PCR. Each CDR3 protein gets one entry after TCRdb re-called the multiplex PCR reads with MiXCR. The repertoire holds over 650,000 distinct CDR3 sequences, approximately 39% seen once, with around 3% in the top ten. With a duration under 3 months, ophthalmopathy in the donors showed moderate-to-severe activity, CAS ≥3 and NOSPECS ≥4. The authors diagnosed from clinical symptoms, serum thyroxine, TRAb, thyroid ultrasound and orbital computed tomography. There are many counts of this clonotype. Its antigen remains unidentified. The V gene's germline CDR1 is SGHVS and CDR2 FQNEAQ. V lost 0 bases, J lost 4 bases, and 10 bases lay in between. The CDR3 has 14 amino acids.

The sequenced material came from peripheral blood. The J gene is TRBJ2-7, the V gene TRBV7-8, with D perhaps matching TRBD2 (5 bases). This TCR was sampled from an adult man with Graves' ophthalmopathy. The CDR3 spells CASSLAGDVYEQYF. As DNA, the CDR3 is TGTGCCAGCAGCTTAGCGGGAGACGTGTACGAGCAGTACTTC.